This T cell receptor (beta chain) was found in a study of T-cell reconstitution after alpha-beta-depleted transplantation in children. This clonotype has only a few counts. Unique molecular identifiers tagged the TCRbeta library. TCRdb used MiXCR to reprocess the PCR reads, holding one entry per CDR3 protein. The sample records 500,000 or so distinct CDR3 sequences, around a third being singletons. The germline gives CDR1 MNHEY, CDR2 SVGEGT. Trimming left V 1 base short and J 2 bases short, with 15 bases between. The CDR3 runs to 16 residues. This sample comprised PBMCs from the stem cell graft donor, obtained from the stem cell graft. The chain recombines TRBV6-2 or TRBV6-3 with TRBJ2-7, with D perhaps given as TRBD1 or TRBD2 (5 bases each). The source is a human donor who donated a stem cell graft to a child with aplastic anemia. The CDR3 sequence: CASSYYFQGSAYEQYF. The CDR3 nucleotides read TGTGCCAGCAGTTACTACTTCCAGGGTAGCGCCTACGAGCAGTACTTC.